A single sample gave rise to the 22 T cell receptor beta chains below, sequenced in a study of T cells in tuberculosis. The method was immunoSEQ multiplex PCR; TCRdb's version includes in-frame clones alone and lacks a portion of them. The sample lists tens of thousands of clones; 70% to 85% were seen once. Noted time point: new active TB diagnosis, blood taken before or within 7 days of starting treatment. The sequenced sample was PBMCs, obtained at tuberculosis diagnosis. The source is an adult with tuberculosis.

By share, this clone counts as medium-sized. This sequence joins TRBV6-5 and TRBJ1-2, with unresolved D. The CDR3 runs to 15 residues. Trimming stripped 2 bases from V and 0 bases from J, with 10 bases between. Germline V gene data show CDR1 as MNHEY and CDR2 as SVGAGI. The chain's CDR3 is CASSYERATNYGYTF. CDR3 DNA: TGTGCCAGCAGTTACGAGAGGGCAACTAACTATGGCTACACCTTC.

This chain connects TRBV4-3 to TRBJ2-1, with 13 bases identical to TRBD2. The CDR3 is 18 amino acids. Trimming took 0 bases from V and 0 from J; bases not matched to a gene: 2. Per germline, CDR1 LGHNA and CDR2 YSLEER. CDR3 residues: CASSQDTSGGGSYNEQFF. The DNA for the CDR3 is TGCGCCAGCAGCCAAGATACTAGCGGGGGGGGCTCCTACAATGAGCAGTTCTTC.

The V call is TRBV4-1, the J call TRBJ2-7, with 9 bases matching TRBD1. Trimming at V came to 3 bases and at J to 3 bases, leaving 6 bases not matched to a gene. CDR3 length equals 15 residues. The germline CDR1 and CDR2 sequences are MGHRA and YSYEKL. This CDR3 is CASSQGRTGDYEQYF. The CDR3 nucleotides are TGCGCCAGCAGCCAGGGCAGGACAGGGGACTACGAGCAGTACTTC.

This chain uses TRBV2 with TRBJ2-7, with a tentative D call TRBD2 (5 bases). Germline CDR1 is SNHLY and CDR2 is FYNNEI. This CDR3 has 15 residues. Trimming took 5 bases from V and 0 from J, leaving 14 bases between them. The CDR3 DNA follows: TGTGCCAGCAGTCCCCGAGGGAAGAGCTCCTACGAGCAGTACTTC. Its translation is CASSPRGKSSYEQYF. The variable domain in full, with the rest retrieved from reference TRBV2 and TRBJ2-7, is EPEVTQTPSHQVTQMGQEVILRCVPISNHLYFYWYRQILGQKVEFLVSFYNNEISEKSEIFDDQFSVERPDGSNFTLKIRSTKLEDSAMYFCASSPRGKSSYEQYFGPGTRLTVT.

This clone was seen just once. The V call is TRBV11-2, the J call TRBJ2-6; D perhaps matches TRBD1 (6 bases). V dropped 4 bases and J dropped 3 bases, with 10 bases sitting between them. CDR1 and CDR2 from the germline V gene are SGHAT and FQNNGV. The CDR3 consists of 15 residues. Written as DNA, the CDR3 is TGTGCCAGCAGCTCCACAGGGTTTGGGGCCAACGTCCTGACTTTC. Its protein product is CASSSTGFGANVLTF.

This chain uses TRBV28 with TRBJ1-1; D is unresolved. Trimming shortened V by 2 bases and J by 6 bases, and 13 bases separated the two germline ends. This CDR3 spans 14 amino acids. CDR1 and CDR2 from the germline V gene are MDHEN and SYDVKM. The CDR3 is CASSLRSPGAEAFF. The CDR3 coding sequence is TGTGCCAGCAGTTTAAGGAGCCCCGGCGCTGAAGCTTTCTTT.

The chain is built from TRBV19 and TRBJ1-4; D is possibly TRBD1 (6 bases). CDR3 length: 15 residues. Germline V gene sequence: CDR1 LNHDA, CDR2 SQIVND (reference sequence). V was shortened by 6 bases and J by 8 bases, with 19 bases between the two germline ends. The CDR3 loop is CASRTPAGAEEKLFF. The CDR3 bases are TGTGCCAGTAGGACCCCTGCGGGGGCAGAGGAAAAACTGTTTTTT.

The chain recombines TRBV6-5 with TRBJ1-1; no clear D. V was shortened by 0 bases and J by 5 bases, with 10 bases between the two germline ends. CDR3 size: 14 residues. Germline CDR1 and CDR2: MNHEY and SVGAGI. The CDR3 nucleotides are TGTGCCAGCAGTTACTCTCGGGTGTTAACTGAAGCTTTCTTT. The encoded protein is CASSYSRVLTEAFF.

This chain's CDR3 is CSVAGGRETQYF. Written as DNA, the CDR3 is TGCAGCGTTGCAGGGGGACGAGAGACCCAGTACTTC. J is TRBJ2-5 and V is TRBV29-1; 7 bases align to TRBD1. CDR3 length equals 12 residues. V dropped 4 bases and J dropped 4; count of bases not matched to a gene: 3. Germline V gives CDR1 SQVTM, CDR2 ANQGSEA.

This chain connects TRBV7-9 to TRBJ2-1, with 9 bases matching TRBD1. CDR3 length equals 14 residues. The germline V gene has CDR1 SEHNR and CDR2 FQNEAQ (reference sequence). V lost 6 bases, J lost 10 bases, and 10 bases stayed unmatched. CDR3 nucleotides: TGTGCCAGCAGGGACCCGGGACAGGGTCTCGAGCAGTTCTTC. It is translated as CASRDPGQGLEQFF.

The rearrangement joins TRBV27 to TRBJ2-7, with 9 bases lining up with TRBD2. This CDR3 comprises 15 residues. Trimming removed 3 bases from V and 1 base from J; junction bases left unmatched: 4. CDR1 and CDR2 from the germline V gene are MNHEY and SMNVEV (reference sequence). CDR3 sequence reads: CASSFNSGRSYEQYF. The CDR3, as DNA: TGTGCCAGCAGTTTTAATAGCGGGAGATCCTACGAGCAGTACTTC.

The chain joins TRBV6-5 to TRBJ1-1; D is ambiguous. CDR1 and CDR2 (germline): MNHEY, SVGAGI. Trimming pared 6 bases from V and 11 bases from J, leaving 13 bases between. The CDR3 spans 11 residues. CDR3 loop: CASRKDKSAFF. The CDR3 nucleotides read TGTGCCAGCAGAAAAGACAAGTCGGCTTTCTTT.

The chain is built from TRBV6-6 and TRBJ2-3, with TRBD2 as a possible D gene (7 bases). V was clipped by 10 bases and J by 0 bases, with 14 bases between them. CDR1 and CDR2 (germline): MNHNY, SVGAGI (reference sequence). The CDR3 extends over 14 amino acids. CDR3 DNA sequence: TGTGCCACCCAAGGGGGGGTCAGCACAGATACGCAGTATTTT. Translated: CATQGGVSTDTQYF.

The CDR3 DNA sequence: TGTGCCAGCAGTGGCGGACTAAACAATGAGCAGTTCTTC. Protein sequence: CASSGGLNNEQFF. This chain joins TRBV2 and TRBJ2-1, with a weak D call TRBD2 (6 bases). Trimming cost V 4 bases and J 5 bases, with 9 bases left between them. Germline CDR1 SNHLY, CDR2 FYNNEI. The CDR3 extends over 13 amino acids.

The chain combines TRBV7-8 with TRBJ2-7; 9 bases line up with TRBD1. Germline CDR1 is SGHVS and CDR2 is FQNEAQ. This CDR3 contains 18 residues. The ends lost 5 bases at V and 0 bases at J; junction bases unmatched: 14. As DNA, the CDR3 is TGTGCCAGCAGCCCCCGGGACAGGGATGGCCTAAGCTCCTACGAGCAGTACTTC. This gives the protein CASSPRDRDGLSSYEQYF.

The V call is TRBV25-1, the J call TRBJ2-7; TRBD2 agrees at 9 bases. V shed 3 bases, J shed 5 bases, and the junction held 5 bases outside the gene matches. Germline V lookup: CDR1 MGHDK, CDR2 SYGVNS. The CDR3 runs to 14 residues. The DNA for the CDR3 is TGTGCCAGCAGTGACAGCGGGAGGACCAACGAGCAGTACTTC. Protein: CASSDSGRTNEQYF.

This clone was counted a single time. This chain connects TRBV7-8 to TRBJ2-2, with D perhaps TRBD2 (7 bases). CDR3 length: 16 residues. CDR1 is SGHVS and CDR2 is FQNEAQ in the germline V gene. V gave up 5 bases and J gave up 3 bases, with 16 bases separating them. For the CDR3, the DNA is TGTGCCAGCAGCCCCCCCGGGGGGCGAGACACCGGGGAGCTGTTTTTT. Translation: CASSPPGGRDTGELFF.

The rearrangement links TRBV9 to TRBJ1-3; 8 nucleotides agree with TRBD1. The V gene end was trimmed by 3 bases and the J gene end by 0 bases; junction bases not matched to a gene: 11. Germline V gene data show CDR1 as SGDLS and CDR2 as YYNGEE. This CDR3 comprises 18 residues. CDR3 in amino acids: CASSERGGQGGSGNTIYF. Written as DNA, the CDR3 is TGTGCCAGCAGCGAGAGAGGAGGACAGGGCGGCTCTGGAAACACCATATATTTT.

The chain has TRBV7-2 and TRBJ2-2; D remains ambiguous. Germline V gene sequence: CDR1 SGHTA, CDR2 FQGNSA. Trimming removed 1 base at V and 6 bases at J, with 12 bases between. The CDR3 has 15 amino acids. CDR3 DNA sequence: TGTGCCAGCAGCTTAGTTTCTACAGCCGCCGGGGAGCTGTTTTTT. Protein: CASSLVSTAAGELFF.

The V call is TRBV6-5, the J call TRBJ1-1; 9 bases map to TRBD1. The CDR3 is 14 residues long. Germline V gene sequence: CDR1 MNHEY, CDR2 SVGAGI. V dropped 5 bases and J dropped 7; count of bases not matched to a gene: 8. CDR3: CASSGQGRWIEAFF. As DNA, the CDR3 is TGTGCCAGCAGTGGACAGGGGAGGTGGATTGAAGCTTTCTTT.

This clone was detected once. The rearrangement uses TRBV5-1 and TRBJ2-1; 8 bases fit TRBD2. The germline gives CDR1 SGHRS, CDR2 YFSETQ. The CDR3 runs to 15 residues. V was clipped by 8 bases and J by 2 bases; unmatched bases: 9. CDR3 loop: CASRPAGGTYNEQFF. In nucleotides, the CDR3 is TGCGCCAGTCGCCCCGCGGGAGGTACCTACAATGAGCAGTTCTTC. Combining the CDR3 with reference TRBV5-1 and TRBJ2-1 gives the whole variable domain KAGVTQTPRYLIKTRGQQVTLSCSPISGHRSVSWYQQTPGQGLQFLFEYFSETQRNKGNFPGRFSGRQFSNSRSEMNVSTLELGDSALYLCASRPAGGTYNEQFFGPGTRLTVL.

This clone was detected once. The chain recombines TRBV28 with TRBJ2-5, with a tentative D call TRBD2 (5 bases). Trimming took off 6 bases at V and 5 bases at J, with 13 bases between the two ends. Germline V gives CDR1 MDHEN, CDR2 SYDVKM. This CDR3 contains 13 residues. CDR3: CASRDPRGETQYF. In DNA, the CDR3 is TGTGCCAGCAGGGACCCCCGAGGGGAGACCCAGTACTTC.